This T cell receptor (beta chain) was observed in a study of shared clonotypes between healthy human individuals. Study results and caveats: Among the subsets, naive ones generally showed larger estimated richness than memory ones. Exclusively blood specimens were collected; tissue repertoires likely differ.

The CDR3 runs 12 residues. Trimming removed 1 base at V and 5 bases at J, with 8 bases between. Germline CDR1 and CDR2: GTSNPN and SVGIG (reference sequence). In the authors' methods: ImmunoSEQ gave junction-only sequences without quality scores, so filtering differed. Clones were read by immunoSEQ multiplex PCR, and TCRdb kept only the in-frame ones, dropping some. For V, J and clone size, that table is used; D and trimming come from the DNA. The sample holds roughly 2.5 million clones, around 90% seen once. Remarks on this clone: What it recognizes is unknown. Other DNA sequences within the sample encode an identical CDR3.

V gene TRBV30 combines with J gene TRBJ1-2, with D unresolved. The clonotype originates from a man between 18 and 29 years old in good health. Specimen: naive CD4+ T cells sorted from blood. Subset: CD45RA+ positively selected. CDR3 nucleotides: TGTGCCTGGAGTGGGGGTCCTTATGGCTACACCTTC. Translating gives CAWSGGPYGYTF. The full variable domain, with the rest looked up from reference TRBV30 and TRBJ1-2, is SQTIHQWPATLVQPVGSPLSLECTVEGTSNPNLYWYRQAAGRGLQLLFYSVGIGQISSEVPQNLSASRPQDRQFILSSKKLLLSDSGFYLCAWSGGPYGYTFGSGTRLTVV.